This T cell receptor (beta chain) was found in a study of blood T cells in healthy people across ages. It was with a sample-barcoded 5' primer and a J-beta primer mix that a second PCR of about 6 to 12 cycles was run. MiXCR, run by TCRdb on the 5' RACE reads, gives a single entry per CDR3 protein. The data hold about 720,000 distinct CDR3 sequences, with just under 25% observed a single time. Only a few counts were recorded for this clonotype. The CDR3 contains 15 residues. Germline-derived CDR1 and CDR2 are SQVTM and ANQGSEA. V lost 1 base to trimming and J lost 0 bases, with 10 bases between them. Separately, the same data were catalogued under a study of T cells of mothers and their children. As that report states: Related mother and child pairs showed slightly greater overlap (not significant) than unrelated pairs did.

This TCR was recovered from a boy aged 5 to 17 in good health. Sample: blood. This rearrangement joins TRBV29-1 to TRBJ2-1; possibly TRBD2 for D (5 bases). CDR3 protein: CSVEGLAGSYNEQFF. CDR3 DNA sequence: TGCAGCGTTGAAGGGCTAGCTGGCTCCTACAATGAGCAGTTCTTC.